This is a list of T cell receptor beta chains from one sample in a study of response to subunit inactivated influenza vaccine. TCRdb used MiXCR to reprocess the RT-PCR reads, holding one entry per CDR3 protein. The sample includes 860,000 or so distinct CDR3 sequences, approximately 21% of them seen just once. The sample in question was PBMCs from blood, obtained about 5 days after vaccination. The origin of the receptors is a man aged 45-65 years who received an inactivated influenza vaccine. Both conserved end residues are part of each CDR3. The order of the fields is V gene, clone size, J gene, D gene, CDR3 DNA, CDR3 protein. D genes are given only for firm matches. Expanded clones are given a class, and other clones once, few, many or no size at all.

>TRBV6-5|-|TRBJ2-7|TRBD2
TGTGCCAGCAGTTACGCGGGAGGGCCCTACGAGCAGTACTTC
CASSYAGGPYEQYF
>TRBV4-3|few|TRBJ2-1|-
TGCGCCAGCAGCCAAGGAAGCACAGTCTCCTACAATGAGCAGTTCTTC
CASSQGSTVSYNEQFF
>TRBV28|-|TRBJ2-5|-
TGTGCCAGCAGTTCCCTGGGAGTTCTGGGGGACGAGACCCAGTACTTC
CASSSLGVLGDETQYF
>TRBV20-1|few|TRBJ2-5|TRBD2
TGCAGTGCTGCCACTAGCGGGGGGGCCGGAGAGACCCAGTACTTC
CSAATSGGAGETQYF
>TRBV11-2|-|TRBJ2-3|-
TGTGCCAGCGGTGAGGGGGTAAACACAGATACGCAGTATTTT
CASGEGVNTDTQYF
>TRBV10-3|-|TRBJ2-3|TRBD1
TGTGCCATCAAGAGGGGGCTTGACACAGATACGCAGTATTTT
CAIKRGLDTDTQYF
>TRBV2|many|TRBJ2-2|TRBD1
TGTGCCAGCAGAAGGGACAGGGGGAACACCGGGGAGCTGTTTTTT
CASRRDRGNTGELFF
>TRBV20-1|many|TRBJ2-2|-
TGCAGTGCAAGCGTACCGAACACCGGGGAGCTGTTTTTT
CSASVPNTGELFF
>TRBV25-1|-|TRBJ1-5|TRBD1
TGTGCCAGCAGTGGTACAGGGGGCAATGTTGGTCAGCCCCAGCATTTT
CASSGTGGNVGQPQHF
>TRBV5-1|-|TRBJ2-1|TRBD1
TGCGCCAGCATGGGCAGGGGGCTAAATGAGCAGTTCTTC
CASMGRGLNEQFF